The 2 T cell receptor beta chains given below trace back to one sample, sequenced in a study. TCRdb processed the RT-PCR reads anew with MiXCR; each CDR3 protein has one entry. The sample lists more than 600,000 distinct CDR3 sequences; 14% were seen once. The material sequenced was memory CD4+ T cells from blood. The receptors were sampled from a female donor in good health, serving as a healthy control.

The chain combines TRBV10-3 with TRBJ1-1; no clear D. CDR1 and CDR2 from the germline V gene are ENHRY and SYGVKD. V was clipped by 3 bases and J by 1 base, with 9 bases between them. The CDR3 spans 14 residues. This CDR3 reads CAISETAKNTEAFF. The CDR3 DNA is TGTGCCATCAGTGAAACGGCGAAGAACACTGAAGCTTTCTTT.

This clonotype has more than one count but fewer than ten. J is TRBJ2-3 and V is TRBV9, with D perhaps matching TRBD2 (5 bases). With 4 bases removed from V and 0 bases from J, the gap between germline ends came to 15 bases. The CDR3 length is 16 residues. Germline V lookup: CDR1 SGDLS, CDR2 YYNGEE. The CDR3 loop reads CASSHSERTSTDTQYF. CDR3 DNA: TGTGCCAGCAGCCATTCAGAACGGACTAGCACAGATACGCAGTATTTT.